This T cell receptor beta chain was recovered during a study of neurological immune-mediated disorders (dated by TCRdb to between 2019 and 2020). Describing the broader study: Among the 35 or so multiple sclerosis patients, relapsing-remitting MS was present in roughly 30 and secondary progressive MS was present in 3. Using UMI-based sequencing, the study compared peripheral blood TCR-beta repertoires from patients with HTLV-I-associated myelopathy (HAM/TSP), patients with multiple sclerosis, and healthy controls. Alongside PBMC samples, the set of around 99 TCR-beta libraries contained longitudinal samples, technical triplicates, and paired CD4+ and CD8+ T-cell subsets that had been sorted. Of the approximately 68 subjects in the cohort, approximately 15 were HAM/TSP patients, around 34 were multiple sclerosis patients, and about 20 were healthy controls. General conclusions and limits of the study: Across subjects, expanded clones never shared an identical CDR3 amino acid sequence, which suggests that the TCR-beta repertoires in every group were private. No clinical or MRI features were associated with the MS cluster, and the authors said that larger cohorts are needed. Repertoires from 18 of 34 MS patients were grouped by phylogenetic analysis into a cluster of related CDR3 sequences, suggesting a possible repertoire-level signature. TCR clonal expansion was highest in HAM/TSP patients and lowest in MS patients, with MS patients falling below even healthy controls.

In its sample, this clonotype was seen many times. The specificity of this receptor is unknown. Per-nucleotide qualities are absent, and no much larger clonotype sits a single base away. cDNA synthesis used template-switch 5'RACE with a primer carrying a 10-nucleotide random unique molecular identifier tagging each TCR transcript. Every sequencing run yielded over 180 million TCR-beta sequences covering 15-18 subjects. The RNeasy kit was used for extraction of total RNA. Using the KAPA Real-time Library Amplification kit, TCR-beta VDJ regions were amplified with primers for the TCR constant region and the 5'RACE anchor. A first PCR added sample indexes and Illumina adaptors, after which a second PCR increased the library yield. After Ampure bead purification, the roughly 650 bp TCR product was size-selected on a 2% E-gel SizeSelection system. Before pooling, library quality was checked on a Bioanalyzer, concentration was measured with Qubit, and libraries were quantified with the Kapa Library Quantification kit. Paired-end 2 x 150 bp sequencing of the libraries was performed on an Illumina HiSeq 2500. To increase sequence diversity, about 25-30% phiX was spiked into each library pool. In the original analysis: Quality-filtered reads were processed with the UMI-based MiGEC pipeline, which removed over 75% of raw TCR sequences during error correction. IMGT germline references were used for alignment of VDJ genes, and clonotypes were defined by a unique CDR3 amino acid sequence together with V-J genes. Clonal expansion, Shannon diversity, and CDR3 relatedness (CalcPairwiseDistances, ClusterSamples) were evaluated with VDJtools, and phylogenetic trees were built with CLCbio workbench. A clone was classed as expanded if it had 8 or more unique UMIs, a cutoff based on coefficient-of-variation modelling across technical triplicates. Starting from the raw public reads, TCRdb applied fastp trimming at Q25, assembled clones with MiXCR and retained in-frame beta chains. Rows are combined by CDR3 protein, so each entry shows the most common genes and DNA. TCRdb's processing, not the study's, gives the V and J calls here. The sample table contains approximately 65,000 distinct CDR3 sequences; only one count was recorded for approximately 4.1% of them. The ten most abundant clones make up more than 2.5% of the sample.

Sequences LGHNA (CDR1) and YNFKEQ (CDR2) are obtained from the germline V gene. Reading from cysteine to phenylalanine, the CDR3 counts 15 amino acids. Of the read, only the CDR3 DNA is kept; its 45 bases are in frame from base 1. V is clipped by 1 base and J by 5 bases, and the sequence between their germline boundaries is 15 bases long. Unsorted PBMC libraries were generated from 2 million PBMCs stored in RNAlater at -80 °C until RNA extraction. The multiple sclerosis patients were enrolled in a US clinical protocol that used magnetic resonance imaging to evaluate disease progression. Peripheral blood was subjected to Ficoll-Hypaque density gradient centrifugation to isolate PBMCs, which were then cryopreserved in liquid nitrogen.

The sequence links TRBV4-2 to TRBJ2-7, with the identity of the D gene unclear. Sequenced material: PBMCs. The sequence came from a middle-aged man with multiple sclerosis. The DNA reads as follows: TGTGCCAGCAGCCAAGGAAAGGGTATGTCCAACGAGCAGTACTTC. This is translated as CASSQGKGMSNEQYF.